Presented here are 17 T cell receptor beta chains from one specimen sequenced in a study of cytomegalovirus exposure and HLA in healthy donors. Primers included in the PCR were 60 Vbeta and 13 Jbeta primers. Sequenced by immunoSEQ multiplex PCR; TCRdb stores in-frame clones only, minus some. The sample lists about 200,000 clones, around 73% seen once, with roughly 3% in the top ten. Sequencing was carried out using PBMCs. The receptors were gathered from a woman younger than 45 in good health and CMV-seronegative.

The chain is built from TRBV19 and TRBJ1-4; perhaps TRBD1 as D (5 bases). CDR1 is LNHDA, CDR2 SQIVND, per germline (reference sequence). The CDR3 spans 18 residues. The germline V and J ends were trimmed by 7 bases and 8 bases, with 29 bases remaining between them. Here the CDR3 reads CASTLFVGGGARGEKLFF. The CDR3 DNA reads TGTGCCAGTACCCTCTTCGTAGGTGGAGGGGCCCGGGGAGAAAAACTGTTTTTT.

The CDR3 nucleotides are TGCGCCAGCAGCCAAGGGGCTAGCGGTCGCTACGAGCAGTACTTC. Its translation: CASSQGASGRYEQYF. V gene TRBV4-1 combines with J gene TRBJ2-7; 7 positions match TRBD2. The CDR3 runs to 15 residues. The ends lost 1 base at V and 3 bases at J; junction bases unmatched: 6. The germline V gene encodes CDR1 MGHRA and CDR2 YSYEKL.

CDR3 in DNA: TGCAGCGTGGACAGGGTCGACGGGGAGCTGTTTTTT. Amino acid sequence: CSVDRVDGELFF. This rearrangement joins TRBV29-1 to TRBJ2-2; 8 bases align to TRBD1. V was clipped by 6 bases and J by 7 bases; unmatched bases: 4. Germline V gene sequence: CDR1 SQVTM, CDR2 ANQGSEA. The CDR3 extends over 12 amino acids.

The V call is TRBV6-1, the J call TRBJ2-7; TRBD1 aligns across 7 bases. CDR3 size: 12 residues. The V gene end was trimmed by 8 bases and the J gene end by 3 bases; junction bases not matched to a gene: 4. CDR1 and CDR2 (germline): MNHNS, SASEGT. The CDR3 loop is CASPGQNYEQYF. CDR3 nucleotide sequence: TGTGCCAGCCCGGGACAGAACTACGAGCAGTACTTC.

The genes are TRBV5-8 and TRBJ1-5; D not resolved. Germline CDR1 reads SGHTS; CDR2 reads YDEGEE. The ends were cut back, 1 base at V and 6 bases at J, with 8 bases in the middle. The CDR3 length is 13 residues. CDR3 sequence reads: CASSLIWAQPQHF. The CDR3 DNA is TGTGCCAGCAGCTTGATTTGGGCTCAGCCCCAGCATTTT.

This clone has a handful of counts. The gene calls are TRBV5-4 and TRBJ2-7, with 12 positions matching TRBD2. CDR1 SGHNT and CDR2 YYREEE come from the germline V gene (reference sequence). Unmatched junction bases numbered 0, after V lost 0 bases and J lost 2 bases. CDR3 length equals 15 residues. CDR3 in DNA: TGTGCCAGCAGCTTGGGGACTAGCGGGGCCTACGAGCAGTACTTC. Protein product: CASSLGTSGAYEQYF.

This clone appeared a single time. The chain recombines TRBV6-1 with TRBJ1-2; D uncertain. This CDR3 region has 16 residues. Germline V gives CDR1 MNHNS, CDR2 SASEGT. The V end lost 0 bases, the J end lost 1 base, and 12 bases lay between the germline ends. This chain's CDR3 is CASSEAGSRFNYGYTF. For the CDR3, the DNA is TGTGCCAGCAGTGAAGCCGGGTCCCGTTTTAACTATGGCTACACCTTC.

The CDR3: CASSVAKSSGNTIYF. The DNA for the CDR3 is TGTGCCAGCAGCGTAGCTAAGAGCTCTGGAAACACCATATATTTT. The chain combines TRBV9 with TRBJ1-3; D unclear. The CDR3 contains 15 residues. The germline gives CDR1 SGDLS, CDR2 YYNGEE. V shed 0 bases and J shed 0 bases, with 7 bases lying between them.

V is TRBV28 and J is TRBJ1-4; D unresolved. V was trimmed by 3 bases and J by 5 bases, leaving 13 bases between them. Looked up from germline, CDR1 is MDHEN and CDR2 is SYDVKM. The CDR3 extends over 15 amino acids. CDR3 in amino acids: CASSLPGRGNEKLFF. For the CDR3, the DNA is TGTGCCAGCAGTTTGCCGGGGAGAGGGAATGAAAAACTGTTTTTT.

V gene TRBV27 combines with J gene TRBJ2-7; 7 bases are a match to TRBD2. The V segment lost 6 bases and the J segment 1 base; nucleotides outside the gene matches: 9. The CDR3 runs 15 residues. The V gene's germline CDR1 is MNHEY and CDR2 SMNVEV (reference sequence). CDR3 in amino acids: CASRPSTSASYEQYF. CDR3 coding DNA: TGTGCCAGCAGACCATCCACTAGCGCATCCTACGAGCAGTACTTC.

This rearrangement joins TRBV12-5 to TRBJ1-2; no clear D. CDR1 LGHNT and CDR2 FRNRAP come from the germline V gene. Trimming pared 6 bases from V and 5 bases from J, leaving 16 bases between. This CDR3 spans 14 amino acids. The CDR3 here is CASGPTEGGYGYTF. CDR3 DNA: TGTGCTAGTGGCCCGACGGAGGGTGGGTATGGCTACACCTTC. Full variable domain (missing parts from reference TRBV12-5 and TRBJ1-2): DARVTQTPRHKVTEMGQEVTMRCQPILGHNTVFWYRQTMMQGLELLAYFRNRAPLDDSGMPKDRFSAEMPDATLATLKIQPSEPRDSAVYFCASGPTEGGYGYTFGSGTRLTVV.

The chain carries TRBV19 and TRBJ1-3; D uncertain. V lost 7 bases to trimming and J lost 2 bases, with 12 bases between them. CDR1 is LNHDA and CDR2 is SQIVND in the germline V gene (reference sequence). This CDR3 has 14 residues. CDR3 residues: CASTIRHPGNTIYF. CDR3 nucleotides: TGTGCCAGTACCATCCGACACCCTGGAAACACCATATATTTT.

In DNA, the CDR3 is TGCGCCAGCAGCCAGGGACAGGGGCCTTACAATGAGCAGTTCTTC. This translates into CASSQGQGPYNEQFF. The V gene is TRBV4-1, the J gene TRBJ2-1; 10 positions match TRBD1. CDR3 length: 15 amino acids. The J segment lost 4 bases and the V segment lost 3 bases, leaving 3 bases of the junction unmatched. The germline CDR1 and CDR2 sequences are MGHRA and YSYEKL.

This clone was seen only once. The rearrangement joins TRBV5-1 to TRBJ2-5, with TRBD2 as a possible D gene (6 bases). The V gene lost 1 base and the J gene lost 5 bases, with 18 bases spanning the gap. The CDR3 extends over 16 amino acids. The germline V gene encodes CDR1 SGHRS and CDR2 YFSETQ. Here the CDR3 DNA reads TGCGCCAGCAGCTTGTTATCCCAGGGAGGTTGGGAGACCCAGTACTTC. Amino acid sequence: CASSLLSQGGWETQYF.

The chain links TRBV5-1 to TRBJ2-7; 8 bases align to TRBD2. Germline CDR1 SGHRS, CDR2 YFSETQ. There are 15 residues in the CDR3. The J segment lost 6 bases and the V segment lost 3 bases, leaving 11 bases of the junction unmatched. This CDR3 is CASSSTGTRELEQYF. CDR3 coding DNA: TGCGCCAGCAGCTCAACCGGGACTAGGGAACTCGAGCAGTACTTC.

CDR3 region: CASSSSSNEQFF. DNA for the CDR3: TGTGCCAGCTCATCTAGCAGCAATGAGCAGTTCTTC. The genes are TRBV18 and TRBJ2-1; tentative D call: TRBD2 (5 bases). CDR3 size: 12 residues. Trimming removed 5 bases at V and 6 bases at J, with 8 bases between. CDR1 and CDR2 from the germline V gene are KGHSH and LQKENI.

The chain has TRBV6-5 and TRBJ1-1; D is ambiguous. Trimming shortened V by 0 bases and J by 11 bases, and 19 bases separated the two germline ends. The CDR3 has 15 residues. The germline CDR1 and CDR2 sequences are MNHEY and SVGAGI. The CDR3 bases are TGTGCCAGCAGTTACTCGGCAGCGCGGAACCCTGGGGCTTTCTTT. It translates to CASSYSAARNPGAFF.